This T cell receptor beta chain was found in a study of blood T cell repertoires in COVID-19. In the authors' workflow: It was from reference gene primer amplification that nucleated cell counts were estimated. The assay was immunoSEQ multiplex PCR, and TCRdb's table has in-frame clones only and misses some. For V, J and clone size, that table is used; D and trimming come from the DNA. This sample has 50,000 to 65,000 clones, with around 88% found just once. Per the germline V gene, CDR1 is SNHLY and CDR2 is FYNNEI. The ends lost 5 bases at V and 4 bases at J; junction bases unmatched: 5. The CDR3 length is 14 residues.

This chain links TRBV2 with TRBJ2-3; 8 positions agree with TRBD1. Sequenced: peripheral blood. This TCR was recovered from a human donor in a cohort sampled during active COVID-19. CDR3 loop: CASSFQGAADTQYF. The CDR3 region has the DNA TGTGCCAGCAGTTTCCAGGGGGCGGCAGATACGCAGTATTTT. The variable domain in full, completed from reference TRBV2 and TRBJ2-3, reads EPEVTQTPSHQVTQMGQEVILRCVPISNHLYFYWYRQILGQKVEFLVSFYNNEISEKSEIFDDQFSVERPDGSNFTLKIRSTKLEDSAMYFCASSFQGAADTQYFGPGTRLTVL.